The entry below describes one T cell receptor beta chain. As yet, its antigen is unknown. These data originate in a study of Ad26.COV2.S vaccination and SARS-CoV-2 variants. Study background: By the intramuscular route, Ad26.COV2.S was given once, or twice 56 days apart. Findings and caveats of the study: Relative to placebo recipients, vaccine recipients exhibited elevated spike-specific TCR breadth.

This CDR3 is 17 amino acids long. V lost 1 base to trimming and J lost 1 base; unmatched junction nucleotides: 6. In germline, CDR1 is MGHRA, CDR2 YSYEKL. Generated by immunoSEQ multiplex PCR, the TCRdb table keeps only in-frame clones and is missing some. This sample yields about 320,000 clones, of which 90% are seen a single time; roughly 6% belongs to the top ten. Regarding treatment: around 19 received Ad26.COV2.S at low or high dose, single or two shots; roughly 5 received placebo; per-sample allocation not given. The samples were gathered on day 63 after the first injection of vaccine or placebo.

The receptor was derived from a person between 18 and 65 years old who received the Ad26.COV2.S COVID-19 vaccine or a placebo. The chain employs TRBV4-1 and TRBJ2-7, with 11 bases lining up with TRBD2. This sample comprised peripheral blood, obtained in a trial of Ad26.COV2.S vaccine versus placebo. The CDR3 sequence: CASSQGASGGRSYEQYF. The CDR3, as DNA: TGCGCCAGCAGCCAAGGAGCTAGCGGGGGGCGTTCCTACGAGCAGTACTTC.